This T cell receptor (beta chain) was captured by sequencing in a study of T cell responses to AZD1222 COVID-19 vaccine. The CDR3 sequence is 14 residues long. V shed 2 bases and J shed 8 bases, with 15 bases lying between them. Germline V lookup: CDR1 MNHEY, CDR2 SVGEGT. Assay: immunoSEQ multiplex PCR; the TCRdb copy retains only in-frame clones and omits some. The sample has about 170,000 clones, around 87% seen once. This receptor was identified in an adult in good health. This specimen was peripheral blood, taken on day 0 of AZD1222 vaccination. The V call is TRBV6-2 or TRBV6-3, the J call TRBJ1-1; no firm D call. CDR3 region: CASSYLPIGLEAFF. In DNA, the CDR3 is TGTGCCAGCAGTTACCTTCCGATCGGCTTAGAAGCTTTCTTT.